The clone carrying this TCR beta chain has a handful of counts. This sample was included in a study of T cells in Graves' hyperthyroidism and ophthalmopathy. Regions amplified from RNA transcripts were the TCR beta CDR3 regions. The TCR CDR3 was amplified in a first-round RT-PCR using the HTBI primer set. TCRdb independently ran MiXCR on the multiplex PCR reads; one entry per CDR3 protein. The sample records about 210,000 distinct CDR3 sequences, 17% being singletons. Across 18 months, stable Graves' hyperthyroidism was marked by no progression to ophthalmopathy. Participants, patients aged 18 to 65, had newly diagnosed hyperthyroidism with a duration under 2 months. PBMCs were collected from a roughly 10 ml volume of fresh peripheral blood. The sequencing input was blood. This sequence originates from a man between 45 and 60 years old with Graves' hyperthyroidism.

The chain's CDR3 is CSVVAPYVTDTQYF. CDR3 nucleotide sequence: TGCAGCGTTGTCGCCCCGTACGTCACAGATACGCAGTATTTT. The chain has TRBV29-1 and TRBJ2-3; D is uncertain. This CDR3 contains 14 residues. Deletions cut 4 bases from V and 2 bases from J, with 13 bases between. Germline CDR1 SQVTM, CDR2 ANQGSEA.